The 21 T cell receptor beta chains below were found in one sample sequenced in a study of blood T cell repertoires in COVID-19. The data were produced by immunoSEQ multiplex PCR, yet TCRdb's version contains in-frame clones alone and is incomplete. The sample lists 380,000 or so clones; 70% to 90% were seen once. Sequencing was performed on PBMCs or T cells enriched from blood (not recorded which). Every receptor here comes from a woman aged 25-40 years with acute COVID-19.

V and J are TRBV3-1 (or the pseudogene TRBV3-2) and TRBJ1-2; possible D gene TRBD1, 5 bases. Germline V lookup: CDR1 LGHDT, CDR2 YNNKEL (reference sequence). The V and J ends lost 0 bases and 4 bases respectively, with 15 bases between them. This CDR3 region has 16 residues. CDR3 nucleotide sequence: TGTGCCAGCAGCCAAGATGCCCCCCCAGGGATCTATGGCTACACCTTC. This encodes CASSQDAPPGIYGYTF.

The chain's CDR3 is CASSQRVARETQYF. CDR3 bases: TGTGCCAGTAGCCAACGGGTAGCACGAGAGACCCAGTACTTC. This chain connects TRBV19 to TRBJ2-5; D not resolved. The CDR3 is 14 residues long. The V gene's germline CDR1 is LNHDA and CDR2 SQIVND (reference sequence). V shed 6 bases and J shed 4 bases, with 15 bases lying between them.

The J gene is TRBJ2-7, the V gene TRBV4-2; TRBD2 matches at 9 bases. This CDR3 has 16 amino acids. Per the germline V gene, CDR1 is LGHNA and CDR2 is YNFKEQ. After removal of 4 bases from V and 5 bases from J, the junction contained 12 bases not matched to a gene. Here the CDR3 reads CASSRGGGGASHEQYF. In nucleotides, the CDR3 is TGTGCCAGCAGCCGGGGAGGCGGGGGGGCATCTCACGAGCAGTACTTC.

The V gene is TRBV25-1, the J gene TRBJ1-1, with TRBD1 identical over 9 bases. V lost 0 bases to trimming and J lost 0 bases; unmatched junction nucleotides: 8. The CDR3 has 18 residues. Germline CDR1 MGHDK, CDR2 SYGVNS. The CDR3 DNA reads TGTGCCAGCAGTGAATATTCGGTGGGACAGGGTTTGAACACTGAAGCTTTCTTT. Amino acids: CASSEYSVGQGLNTEAFF.

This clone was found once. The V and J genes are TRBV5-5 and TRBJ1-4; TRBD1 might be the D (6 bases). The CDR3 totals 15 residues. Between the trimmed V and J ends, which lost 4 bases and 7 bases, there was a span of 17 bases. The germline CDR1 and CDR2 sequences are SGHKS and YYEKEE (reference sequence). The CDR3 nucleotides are TGTGCCAGCAGCCCCAGGGGAGGGGCGGTTGAAAAACTGTTTTTT. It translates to CASSPRGGAVEKLFF.

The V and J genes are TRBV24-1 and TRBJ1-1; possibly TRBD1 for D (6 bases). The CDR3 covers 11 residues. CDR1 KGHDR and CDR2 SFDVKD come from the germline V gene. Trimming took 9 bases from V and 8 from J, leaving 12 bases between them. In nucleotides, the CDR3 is TGTGCCACCCATTCCGGGACAGAAGCTTTCTTT. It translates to CATHSGTEAFF.

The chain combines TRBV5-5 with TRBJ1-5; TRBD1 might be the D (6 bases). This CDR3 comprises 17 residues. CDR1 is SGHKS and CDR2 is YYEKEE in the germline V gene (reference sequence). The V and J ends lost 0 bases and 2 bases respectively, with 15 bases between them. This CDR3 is CASSLVSGADGNQPQHF. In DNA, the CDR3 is TGTGCCAGCAGCTTGGTGTCAGGGGCCGATGGCAATCAGCCCCAGCATTTT.

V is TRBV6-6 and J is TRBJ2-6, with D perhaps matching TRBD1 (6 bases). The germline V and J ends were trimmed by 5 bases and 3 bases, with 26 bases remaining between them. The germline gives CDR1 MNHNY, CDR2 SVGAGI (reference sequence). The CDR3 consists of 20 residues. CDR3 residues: CASSQFPIFRGVGGANVLTF. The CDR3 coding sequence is TGTGCCAGCAGTCAGTTCCCGATCTTCAGGGGCGTTGGTGGGGCCAACGTCCTGACTTTC.

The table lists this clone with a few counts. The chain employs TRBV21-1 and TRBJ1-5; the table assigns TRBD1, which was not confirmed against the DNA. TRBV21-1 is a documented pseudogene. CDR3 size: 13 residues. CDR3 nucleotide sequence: TGTGCCAGCAGCAACCCAAGCAATCAGCCCCAGCATTTT. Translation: CASSNPSNQPQHF.

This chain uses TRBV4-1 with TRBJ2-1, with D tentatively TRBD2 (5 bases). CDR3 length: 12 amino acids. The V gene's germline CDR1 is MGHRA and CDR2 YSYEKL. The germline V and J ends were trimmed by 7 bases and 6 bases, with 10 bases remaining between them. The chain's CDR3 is CASTLAGNEQFF. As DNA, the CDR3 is TGCGCCAGCACCCTCGCGGGCAATGAGCAGTTCTTC.

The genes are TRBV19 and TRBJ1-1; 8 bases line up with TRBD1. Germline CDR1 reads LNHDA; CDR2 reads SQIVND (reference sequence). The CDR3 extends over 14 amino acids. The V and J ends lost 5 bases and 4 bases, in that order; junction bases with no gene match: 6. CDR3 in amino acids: CASSLDRASTEAFF. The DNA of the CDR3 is TGTGCCAGTAGTTTGGACAGGGCGAGCACTGAAGCTTTCTTT.

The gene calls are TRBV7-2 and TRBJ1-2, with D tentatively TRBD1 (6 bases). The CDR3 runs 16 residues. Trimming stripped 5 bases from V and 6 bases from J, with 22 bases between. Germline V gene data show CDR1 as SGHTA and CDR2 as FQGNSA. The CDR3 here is CASSINRVFVPDGYTF. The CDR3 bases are TGTGCCAGCAGCATAAACAGGGTGTTTGTACCAGATGGCTACACCTTC. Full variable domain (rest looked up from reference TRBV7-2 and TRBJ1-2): GAGVSQSPSNKVTEKGKDVELRCDPISGHTALYWYRQSLGQGLEFLIYFQGNSAPDKSGLPSDRFSAERTGGSVSTLTIQRTQQEDSAVYLCASSINRVFVPDGYTFGSGTRLTVV.

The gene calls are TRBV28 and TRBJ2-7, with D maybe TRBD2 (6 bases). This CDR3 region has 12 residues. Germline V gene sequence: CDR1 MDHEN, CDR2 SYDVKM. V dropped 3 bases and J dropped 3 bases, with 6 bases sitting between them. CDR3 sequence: CASSFGSYEQYF. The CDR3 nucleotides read TGTGCCAGCAGTTTCGGGAGCTACGAGCAGTACTTC.

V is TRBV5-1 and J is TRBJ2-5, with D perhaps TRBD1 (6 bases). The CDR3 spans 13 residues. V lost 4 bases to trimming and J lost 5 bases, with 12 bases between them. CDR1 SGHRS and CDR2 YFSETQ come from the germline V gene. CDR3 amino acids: CASSEQGYETQYF. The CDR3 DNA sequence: TGCGCCAGCAGCGAACAGGGTTACGAGACCCAGTACTTC. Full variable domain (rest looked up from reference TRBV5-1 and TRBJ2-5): KAGVTQTPRYLIKTRGQQVTLSCSPISGHRSVSWYQQTPGQGLQFLFEYFSETQRNKGNFPGRFSGRQFSNSRSEMNVSTLELGDSALYLCASSEQGYETQYFGPGTRLLVL.

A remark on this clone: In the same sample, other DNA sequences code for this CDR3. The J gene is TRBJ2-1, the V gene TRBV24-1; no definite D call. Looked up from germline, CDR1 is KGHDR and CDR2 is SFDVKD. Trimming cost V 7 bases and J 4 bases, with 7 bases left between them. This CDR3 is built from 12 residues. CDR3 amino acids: CATSDPYNEQFF. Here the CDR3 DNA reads TGTGCCACCAGCGATCCGTACAATGAGCAGTTCTTC.

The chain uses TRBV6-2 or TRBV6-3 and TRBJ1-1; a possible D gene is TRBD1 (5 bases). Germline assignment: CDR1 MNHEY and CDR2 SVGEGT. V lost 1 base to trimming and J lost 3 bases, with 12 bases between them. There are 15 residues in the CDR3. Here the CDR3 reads CASSYFGGADTEAFF. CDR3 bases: TGTGCCAGCAGTTACTTTGGAGGGGCGGACACTGAAGCTTTCTTT.

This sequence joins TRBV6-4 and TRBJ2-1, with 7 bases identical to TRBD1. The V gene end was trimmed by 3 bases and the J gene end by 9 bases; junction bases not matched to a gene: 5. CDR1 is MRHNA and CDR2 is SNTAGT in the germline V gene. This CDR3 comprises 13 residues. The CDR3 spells CASSDNRGLEQFF. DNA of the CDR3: TGTGCCAGCAGTGATAACAGGGGCCTTGAGCAGTTCTTC.

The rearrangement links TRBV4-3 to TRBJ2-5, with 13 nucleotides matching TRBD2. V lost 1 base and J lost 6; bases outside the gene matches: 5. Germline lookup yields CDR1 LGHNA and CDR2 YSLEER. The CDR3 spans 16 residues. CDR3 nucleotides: TGCGCCAGCAGCCAAGGGACTAGCGGGGGTAGGCAGACCCAGTACTTC. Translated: CASSQGTSGGRQTQYF.

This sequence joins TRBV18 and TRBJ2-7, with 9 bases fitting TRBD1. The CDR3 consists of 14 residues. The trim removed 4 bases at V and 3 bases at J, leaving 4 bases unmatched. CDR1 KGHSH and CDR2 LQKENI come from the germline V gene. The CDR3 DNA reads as TGTGCCAGCTCACGGGACAGGGTACTCTACGAGCAGTACTTC. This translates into CASSRDRVLYEQYF.

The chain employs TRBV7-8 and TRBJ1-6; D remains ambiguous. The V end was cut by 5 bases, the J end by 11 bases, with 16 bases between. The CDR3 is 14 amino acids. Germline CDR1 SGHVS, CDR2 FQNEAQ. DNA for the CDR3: TGTGCCAGCAGCCCCGGTAGTATAAACGCACCCCTCCACTTT. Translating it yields CASSPGSINAPLHF. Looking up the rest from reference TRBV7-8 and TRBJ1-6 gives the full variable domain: GAGVSQSPRYKVAKRGQDVALRCDPISGHVSLFWYQQALGQGPEFLTYFQNEAQLDKSGLPSDRFFAERPEGSVSTLKIQRTQQEDSAVYLCASSPGSINAPLHFGNGTRLTVT.

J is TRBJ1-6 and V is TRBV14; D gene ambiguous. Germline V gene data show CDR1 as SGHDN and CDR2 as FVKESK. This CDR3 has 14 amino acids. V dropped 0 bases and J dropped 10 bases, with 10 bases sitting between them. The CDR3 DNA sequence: TGTGCCAGCAGCCAAGAACAGAAAGCATCACCCCTCCACTTT. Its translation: CASSQEQKASPLHF.